What follows are 22 T cell receptor beta chains derived from one specimen sequenced in a study of cytomegalovirus exposure and HLA in healthy donors. It was with 60 Vbeta and 13 Jbeta primers that the PCR ran. Clones were sequenced by immunoSEQ multiplex PCR, and TCRdb holds only the in-frame ones, with some missing. Of some 120,000 clones listed, about 84% are singletons. The sample was PBMCs. The receptors derive from a man between 18 and 35 years old in good health and CMV-seropositive.

The rearrangement uses TRBV18 and TRBJ2-5, with 7 nucleotides matching TRBD2. The CDR3 has 14 amino acids. After removal of 6 bases from V and 4 bases from J, the junction contained 8 bases not matched to a gene. The V gene's germline CDR1 is KGHSH and CDR2 LQKENI. CDR3 sequence reads: CASSRSGTGETQYF. The CDR3 nucleotides are TGTGCCAGCTCTCGAAGCGGGACGGGAGAGACCCAGTACTTC.

The gene calls are TRBV27 and TRBJ1-2, with D hard to call. Germline CDR1 MNHEY, CDR2 SMNVEV (reference sequence). Trimming stripped 6 bases from V and 4 bases from J, with 18 bases between. The CDR3 covers 15 residues. DNA for the CDR3: TGTGCCAGCAGACCTATTATGGGCCAGACCTATGGCTACACCTTC. Its translation: CASRPIMGQTYGYTF.

In its sample, this clone was seen a few times. J is TRBJ1-2 and V is TRBV6-6; D unresolved. This CDR3 has 12 residues. Germline V lookup: CDR1 MNHNY, CDR2 SVGAGI (reference sequence). Trimming pared 0 bases from V and 7 bases from J, leaving 6 bases between. The CDR3 protein is CASSYSATGYTF. In nucleotides, the CDR3 is TGTGCCAGCAGTTACTCAGCAACTGGCTACACCTTC.

This clone was seen only a few times. The CDR3, as DNA: TGTGCCAGCAGTTCCACAGCTACCTACGAGCAGTACTTC. Translation: CASSSTATYEQYF. This chain connects TRBV6-1 to TRBJ2-7; D remains ambiguous. V was pared by 5 bases and J by 2 bases, with 10 bases between. Germline V gene data show CDR1 as MNHNS and CDR2 as SASEGT. The CDR3 totals 13 residues.

The V call is TRBV5-1, the J call TRBJ2-7; 8 nucleotides line up with TRBD2. Germline CDR1 is SGHRS and CDR2 is YFSETQ. CDR3 length: 15 residues. After removal of 1 base from V and 5 bases from J, the junction contained 8 bases not matched to a gene. The CDR3 protein is CASSLLSGDRDEQYF. The CDR3 DNA is TGCGCCAGCAGCTTGCTTAGCGGGGACCGCGACGAGCAGTACTTC.

This clone has only one observation. This chain connects TRBV10-3 to TRBJ1-5, with 8 bases fitting TRBD1. Germline CDR1 ENHRY, CDR2 SYGVKD. With V trimmed by 3 bases and J by 6 bases, 7 bases remained unmatched. The CDR3 spans 15 residues. For the CDR3, the DNA is TGTGCCATCAGTGATGGTACAGGGGGTAGTCAGCCCCAGCATTTT. Its translation: CAISDGTGGSQPQHF.

This chain links TRBV5-1 with TRBJ1-6, with D tentatively TRBD1 (6 bases). CDR3 length equals 14 residues. Germline lookup yields CDR1 SGHRS and CDR2 YFSETQ. The germline V and J ends were trimmed by 6 bases and 6 bases, with 13 bases remaining between them. Here the CDR3 reads CASTQDSFNSPLHF. The CDR3 DNA is TGCGCCAGCACCCAGGACAGCTTTAATTCACCCCTCCACTTT.

The rearrangement links TRBV30 to TRBJ2-3; tentative D call: TRBD1 (5 bases). The germline gives CDR1 GTSNPN, CDR2 SVGIG (reference sequence). V was clipped by 5 bases and J by 1 base, with 13 bases between them. This CDR3 comprises 14 residues. Here the CDR3 reads CAWAGARGTDTQYF. The DNA of the CDR3 is TGTGCCTGGGCTGGGGCACGGGGCACAGATACGCAGTATTTT.

The rearrangement links TRBV18 to TRBJ2-3; 10 nucleotides line up with TRBD2. The CDR3 runs to 19 residues. CDR1 is KGHSH and CDR2 is LQKENI in the germline V gene. V lost 2 bases and J lost 2; bases outside the gene matches: 13. CDR3 nucleotide sequence: TGTGCCAGCTCACCAGCCTGGACTAGCGGAATAAGACACACAGATACGCAGTATTTT. It yields the protein CASSPAWTSGIRHTDTQYF.

In DNA form, the CDR3 reads TGCAGCGTCACCACAGGGGGGACTGAAGCTTTCTTT. This translates into CSVTTGGTEAFF. This sequence joins TRBV29-1 and TRBJ1-1; TRBD1 aligns across 8 bases. The CDR3 runs to 12 residues. V was pared by 6 bases and J by 5 bases, with 5 bases of the junction left unmatched. Germline V gene lookup returns CDR1 SQVTM and CDR2 ANQGSEA.

V usage is TRBV6-5 and J usage is TRBJ2-7; TRBD1 aligns across 7 bases. CDR3 length: 16 amino acids. Per the germline V gene, CDR1 is MNHEY and CDR2 is SVGAGI. Trimming cost V 2 bases and J 6 bases; bases outside gene matches: 13. The CDR3 protein is CASSYAGTDDSGEQYF. The CDR3 DNA reads as TGTGCCAGCAGTTACGCTGGGACAGACGACTCGGGCGAGCAGTACTTC.

The sample holds one count of this clone. The rearrangement uses TRBV15 and TRBJ2-3, with TRBD2 matching over 7 bases. CDR1 is LNHNV, CDR2 YYDKDF, per germline (reference sequence). The CDR3 has 15 residues. Unmatched junction bases numbered 5, after V lost 4 bases and J lost 1 base. The CDR3 spells CATSIGTSGTDTQYF. The CDR3 DNA sequence: TGTGCCACCAGCATCGGAACTAGCGGCACAGATACGCAGTATTTT. The full variable domain, rest sourced from reference TRBV15 and TRBJ2-3, is DAMVIQNPRYQVTQFGKPVTLSCSQTLNHNVMYWYQQKSSQAPKLLFHYYDKDFNNEADTPDNFQSRRPNTSFCFLDIRSPGLGDTAMYLCATSIGTSGTDTQYFGPGTRLTVL.

This clone was counted a single time. This chain joins TRBV5-8 and TRBJ1-2; 9 bases align to TRBD1. With V trimmed by 4 bases and J by 0 bases, 16 bases remained unmatched. The CDR3 is 19 residues long. Germline CDR1 reads SGHTS; CDR2 reads YDEGEE. The CDR3 sequence is CASSRPGTGISPANYGYTF. CDR3 bases: TGTGCCAGCAGCCGTCCCGGGACAGGGATCTCGCCGGCTAACTATGGCTACACCTTC.

This sequence joins TRBV4-1 and TRBJ1-5; the D gene is possibly TRBD1 (5 bases). Germline CDR1 is MGHRA and CDR2 is YSYEKL. The CDR3 sequence is 15 residues long. Trimming left V 0 bases short and J 4 bases short, with 10 bases between. This chain's CDR3 is CASSQDRGLNQPQHF. CDR3 bases: TGCGCCAGCAGCCAAGATCGGGGACTTAATCAGCCCCAGCATTTT.

The chain recombines TRBV7-9 with TRBJ1-2, with D possibly matching TRBD1 (6 bases). V was cut by 5 bases and J by 4 bases, with 14 bases left in between. The CDR3 is 14 residues long. Germline-derived CDR1 and CDR2 are SEHNR and FQNEAQ (reference sequence). The CDR3 spells CASSVEDRLYGYTF. CDR3 sequence (DNA): TGTGCCAGCAGCGTAGAAGACAGGCTCTATGGCTACACCTTC.

The sample holds one count of this clone. V is TRBV11-2 and J is TRBJ1-6; TRBD1 is a possible D gene (6 bases). Germline CDR1 and CDR2: SGHAT and FQNNGV. V lost 6 bases and J lost 8, with 14 bases in between. This CDR3 is 14 amino acids long. The CDR3 loop reads CASSRDRTDSPLHF. The CDR3 region has the DNA TGTGCCAGCAGTCGAGACAGGACAGATTCACCCCTCCACTTT.

The V call is TRBV5-4, the J call TRBJ1-1; no firm D call. CDR3 length: 14 residues. Trimming took off 1 base at V and 0 bases at J, with 7 bases between the two ends. Germline V gives CDR1 SGHNT, CDR2 YYREEE (reference sequence). The CDR3 protein is CASSLSPMNTEAFF. The CDR3 nucleotides are TGTGCCAGCAGCTTGAGCCCAATGAACACTGAAGCTTTCTTT.

The chain couples TRBV30 to TRBJ1-3; D not certain. The germline V gene has CDR1 GTSNPN and CDR2 SVGIG (reference sequence). V was clipped by 2 bases and J by 0 bases, with 5 bases between them. This CDR3 comprises 13 residues. CDR3 in amino acids: CAWSRGSGNTIYF. In nucleotides, the CDR3 is TGTGCCTGGAGTCGGGGCTCTGGAAACACCATATATTTT.

This clone was detected once. In nucleotides, the CDR3 is TGTGCCAGCAGTGAACAGGCGGGGGGAAACACCGGGGAGCTGTTTTTT. Its translation is CASSEQAGGNTGELFF. The V call is TRBV2, the J call TRBJ2-2; 8 bases are a match to TRBD2. CDR3 size: 16 residues. Germline loops: CDR1 SNHLY, CDR2 FYNNEI. J lost 2 bases, V lost 2 bases, and 4 bases had no gene match.

The chain recombines TRBV6-5 with TRBJ2-7; TRBD2 agrees at 7 bases. Germline V gene sequence: CDR1 MNHEY, CDR2 SVGAGI. There are 16 residues in the CDR3. V was pared by 0 bases and J by 0 bases, with 5 bases of the junction left unmatched. The CDR3 here is CASSYSGRGSSYEQYF. CDR3 sequence (DNA): TGTGCCAGCAGTTACTCGGGGCGGGGGAGCTCCTACGAGCAGTACTTC.

V is TRBV9 and J is TRBJ2-2, with 8 bases lining up with TRBD2. Germline CDR1 SGDLS, CDR2 YYNGEE. The length of the CDR3 is 14 residues. With V trimmed by 3 bases and J by 6 bases, 4 bases remained unmatched. CDR3 protein: CASSAGGHSGELFF. CDR3 nucleotide sequence: TGTGCCAGCAGCGCGGGGGGGCACTCCGGGGAGCTGTTTTTT.

V gene TRBV10-3 combines with J gene TRBJ2-7; no firm D call. The germline CDR1 and CDR2 sequences are ENHRY and SYGVKD. V was cut by 1 base and J by 5 bases, with 9 bases left in between. This CDR3 spans 13 amino acids. CDR3: CAISEYVEHEQYF. CDR3 coding DNA: TGTGCCATCAGTGAGTATGTCGAGCACGAGCAGTACTTC.